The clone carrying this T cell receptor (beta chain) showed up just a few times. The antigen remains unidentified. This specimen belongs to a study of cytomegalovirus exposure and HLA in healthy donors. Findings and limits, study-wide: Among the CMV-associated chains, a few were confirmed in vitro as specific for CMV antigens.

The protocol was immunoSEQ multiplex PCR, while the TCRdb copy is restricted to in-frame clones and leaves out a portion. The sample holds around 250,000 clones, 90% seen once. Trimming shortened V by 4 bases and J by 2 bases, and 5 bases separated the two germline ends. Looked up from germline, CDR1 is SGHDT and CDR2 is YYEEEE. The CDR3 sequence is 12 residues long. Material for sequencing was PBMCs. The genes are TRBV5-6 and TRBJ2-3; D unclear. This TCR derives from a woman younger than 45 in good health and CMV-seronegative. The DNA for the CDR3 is TGTGCCAGCAGCCAGTCCACAGATACGCAGTATTTT. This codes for CASSQSTDTQYF. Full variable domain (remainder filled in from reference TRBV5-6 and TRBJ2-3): DAGVTQSPTHLIKTRGQQVTLRCSPKSGHDTVSWYQQALGQGPQFIFQYYEEEERQRGNFPDRFSGHQFPNYSSELNVNALLLGDSALYLCASSQSTDTQYFGPGTRLTVL.